One sample yielded the 8 T cell receptor beta chains listed below, sequenced in a study of blood T cell repertoires in COVID-19. Measured with immunoSEQ multiplex PCR; TCRdb has only the in-frame clones, and not every one. The sample lists almost 7,000 clones; approximately 88% were seen once. Material for sequencing was peripheral blood. Receptor source: a human donor in a cohort sampled during active COVID-19.

Here the CDR3 reads CASSRGTASNTGELFF. Here the CDR3 DNA reads TGTGCCAGCAGCAGAGGGACAGCCTCGAACACCGGGGAGCTGTTTTTT. The chain carries TRBV5-6 and TRBJ2-2, with 7 bases identical to TRBD1. From germline, CDR1 is SGHDT and CDR2 YYEEEE. The CDR3 is 16 amino acids. The junction had 6 bases not matched to a gene; V was cut back by 4 bases and J by 0 bases.

The chain carries TRBV7-9 and TRBJ2-1, with TRBD1 matching 9 bases. The germline CDR1 and CDR2 sequences are SEHNR and FQNEAQ (reference sequence). The V gene end was trimmed by 5 bases and the J gene end by 6 bases; junction bases not matched to a gene: 11. The CDR3 covers 16 residues. CDR3 region: CASSVYTGGPGNEQFF. The CDR3 DNA reads as TGTGCCAGCAGCGTATACACAGGGGGCCCAGGCAATGAGCAGTTCTTC.

The V gene is TRBV6-1, the J gene TRBJ1-6, with a tentative D call TRBD1 (5 bases). V was shortened by 3 bases and J by 5 bases, with 5 bases between the two germline ends. CDR1 MNHNS and CDR2 SASEGT come from the germline V gene. This CDR3 has 13 residues. The CDR3 spells CASSDRDNSPLHF. The CDR3 DNA reads as TGTGCCAGCAGTGACAGGGATAATTCACCCCTCCACTTT.

This sequence joins TRBV10-3 and TRBJ1-3; D ambiguous. CDR1 is ENHRY and CDR2 is SYGVKD in the germline V gene. This CDR3 has 14 residues. The V and J ends lost 3 bases and 0 bases respectively, with 6 bases between them. The CDR3 region is CAISDGSSGNTIYF. As DNA, the CDR3 is TGTGCCATCAGTGACGGGTCCTCTGGAAACACCATATATTTT.

CDR3 nucleotide sequence: TGTGCCAGCAGTCTCCGGGGACAGGAAGAGACCCAGTACTTC. Residues: CASSLRGQEETQYF. The chain joins TRBV6-2 or TRBV6-3 to TRBJ2-5, with 8 bases fitting TRBD1. Germline lookup yields CDR1 MNHEY and CDR2 SVGEGT. J was trimmed by 3 bases and V by 5 bases; bases with no gene match: 5. The CDR3 is 14 amino acids.

The chain employs TRBV18 and TRBJ2-4; 10 bases are shared with TRBD1. The germline V gene has CDR1 KGHSH and CDR2 LQKENI. This CDR3 is built from 15 residues. The ends lost 3 bases at V and 4 bases at J; junction bases unmatched: 3. CDR3 protein: CASSPEGQGKNIQYF. CDR3 sequence (DNA): TGTGCCAGCTCACCCGAGGGACAGGGGAAAAACATTCAGTACTTC.

The chain recombines TRBV3-1 (or the pseudogene TRBV3-2) with TRBJ2-4; 7 bases match TRBD1. Per the germline V gene, CDR1 is LGHDT and CDR2 is YNNKEL (reference sequence). CDR3 size: 16 residues. The V gene end was trimmed by 4 bases and the J gene end by 5 bases; junction bases not matched to a gene: 11. DNA for the CDR3: TGTGCCAGCAGCCTGATTACAGGGGAAGGAGAAAACATTCAGTACTTC. The encoded protein is CASSLITGEGENIQYF.

This chain links TRBV19 with TRBJ2-7, with TRBD1 identical over 9 bases. The CDR3 is 15 residues long. CDR1 and CDR2 from the germline V gene are LNHDA and SQIVND (reference sequence). Trimming removed 1 base from V and 4 bases from J; junction bases left unmatched: 5. CDR3 in amino acids: CASSIATGGTYEQYF. Here the CDR3 DNA reads TGTGCCAGTAGTATAGCGACAGGGGGTACGTACGAGCAGTACTTC.